The 8 T cell receptor beta chains presented below share a single source sample, sequenced in a study of T cell changes during pregnancy in multiple sclerosis. Libraries were prepared by immunoSEQ multiplex PCR; TCRdb keeps only in-frame clonotypes and omits some of them. Counted here are tens of thousands of clones, 85% to 95% occurring once; the ten biggest clones make up 0.3% to 0.4%. This specimen consisted of CD4+ T cells from peripheral blood mononuclear cells, obtained in the third trimester of pregnancy. The receptors stem from a female donor in good health, enrolled as a control in a pregnancy study.

The rearrangement joins TRBV18 to TRBJ2-2; D remains ambiguous. Germline V gene lookup returns CDR1 KGHSH and CDR2 LQKENI. The ends were cut back, 6 bases at V and 4 bases at J, with 6 bases in the middle. The CDR3 covers 12 residues. CDR3 sequence reads: CASSSFTGELFF. The CDR3 DNA reads as TGTGCCAGCTCTTCCTTCACCGGGGAGCTGTTTTTT.

The chain links TRBV29-1 to TRBJ2-7, with 8 nucleotides matching TRBD1. CDR3 length equals 15 residues. The V and J ends lost 0 bases and 3 bases, in that order; junction bases with no gene match: 7. In germline, CDR1 is SQVTM, CDR2 ANQGSEA. The CDR3 reads CSVEDWRTGSYEQYF. CDR3 DNA sequence: TGCAGCGTTGAAGATTGGCGGACAGGGAGCTACGAGCAGTACTTC.

The rearrangement joins TRBV29-1 to TRBJ2-7, with 7 positions matching TRBD2. The germline CDR1 and CDR2 sequences are SQVTM and ANQGSEA. Trimming took 4 bases from V and 4 from J; bases not matched to a gene: 13. The CDR3 has 15 amino acids. CDR3 DNA: TGCAGCGTTGTGGATAGGAGCCCGGGGGGTTACGAGCAGTACTTC. Encoded protein: CSVVDRSPGGYEQYF.

V is TRBV28 and J is TRBJ2-7; possibly TRBD2 for D (6 bases). CDR1 and CDR2 from the germline V gene are MDHEN and SYDVKM. Trimming removed 5 bases at V and 5 bases at J, with 28 bases between. CDR3 length equals 18 residues. CDR3 DNA: TGTGCCAGCAGTACCACAAGCCCCTCGAGCGGGCACATCCACGAGCAGTACTTC. Translating gives CASSTTSPSSGHIHEQYF. Variable domain in full (rest from reference TRBV28 and TRBJ2-7): DVKVTQSSRYLVKRTGEKVFLECVQDMDHENMFWYRQDPGLGLRLIYFSYDVKMKEKGDIPEGYSVSREKKERFSLILESASTNQTSMYLCASSTTSPSSGHIHEQYFGPGTRLTVT.

V usage is TRBV2 and J usage is TRBJ2-1, with D perhaps matching TRBD1 (6 bases). This CDR3 has 13 residues. CDR1 SNHLY and CDR2 FYNNEI come from the germline V gene. V shed 0 bases and J shed 9 bases, with 9 bases lying between them. The CDR3 coding sequence is TGTGCCAGCAGTGAAGCGATAGGGGGTGAGCAGTTCTTC. Translating gives CASSEAIGGEQFF.

The chain has TRBV25-1 and TRBJ1-4; no clear D. CDR1 is MGHDK, CDR2 SYGVNS, per germline. The CDR3 is 12 amino acids. V gave up 6 bases and J gave up 5 bases, with 7 bases separating them. The CDR3 DNA is TGTGCCAGCAGCAGGAACAATGAAAAACTGTTTTTT. It specifies CASSRNNEKLFF.

This chain joins TRBV5-1 and TRBJ2-7; D is unclear. This CDR3 has 14 amino acids. The V end lost 0 bases, the J end lost 2 bases, and 9 bases lay between the germline ends. Germline CDR1 SGHRS, CDR2 YFSETQ. CDR3 amino acids: CASSLAHQAYEQYF. The CDR3 DNA reads as TGCGCCAGCAGCTTGGCACATCAGGCCTACGAGCAGTACTTC.

The gene calls are TRBV28 and TRBJ1-1; D gene unclear. The length of the CDR3 is 12 residues. Germline V CDR1 and CDR2: MDHEN, SYDVKM. The V gene lost 4 bases and the J gene lost 8 bases, with 11 bases spanning the gap. The CDR3 nucleotides are TGTGCCAGCAGTTCAGAACCCCGAGAAGCTTTCTTT. Encoded protein: CASSSEPREAFF.